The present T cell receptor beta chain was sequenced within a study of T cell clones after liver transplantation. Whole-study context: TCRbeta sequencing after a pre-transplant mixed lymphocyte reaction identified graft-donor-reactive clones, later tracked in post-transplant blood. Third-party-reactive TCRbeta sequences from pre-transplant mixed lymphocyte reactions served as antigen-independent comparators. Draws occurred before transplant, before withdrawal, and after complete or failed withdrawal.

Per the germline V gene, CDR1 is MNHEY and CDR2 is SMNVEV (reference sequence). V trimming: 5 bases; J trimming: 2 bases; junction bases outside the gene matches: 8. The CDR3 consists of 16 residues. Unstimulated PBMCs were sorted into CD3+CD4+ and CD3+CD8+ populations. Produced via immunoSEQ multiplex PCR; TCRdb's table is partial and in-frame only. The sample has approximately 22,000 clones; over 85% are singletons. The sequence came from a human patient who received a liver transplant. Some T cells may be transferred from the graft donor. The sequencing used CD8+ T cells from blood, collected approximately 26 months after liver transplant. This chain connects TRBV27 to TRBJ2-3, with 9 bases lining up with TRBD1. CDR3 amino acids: CASSPTGTGLTDTQYF. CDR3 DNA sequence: TGTGCCAGCAGTCCAACAGGGACAGGGCTCACAGATACGCAGTATTTT.